This entry is about one T cell receptor beta chain. This entry is derived from a study of blood T cell repertoires in COVID-19. About the research overall: The United States, Italy and Spain provided the acute and convalescent COVID-19 samples. PBMCs, B-cell-depleted T cells, or T cells provided the cDNA or gDNA that made up the material.

Sequenced by immunoSEQ multiplex PCR; TCRdb stores in-frame clones only, minus some. The sample lists 45,000 to 55,000 clones; roughly 80% were seen once. Sample: peripheral blood. This receptor was identified in a human donor in a cohort sampled during active COVID-19.

CDR3 sequence reads: CASSSGSSSYEQYF. The CDR3 bases are TGTGCCAGCAGTTCCGGGTCGAGCTCCTACGAGCAGTACTTC. The V gene is TRBV6-6, the J gene TRBJ2-7; D is unclear. V lost 4 bases and J 0 bases, leaving 10 bases between the germline ends. The CDR3 extends over 14 amino acids. Germline assignment: CDR1 MNHNY and CDR2 SVGAGI (reference sequence).